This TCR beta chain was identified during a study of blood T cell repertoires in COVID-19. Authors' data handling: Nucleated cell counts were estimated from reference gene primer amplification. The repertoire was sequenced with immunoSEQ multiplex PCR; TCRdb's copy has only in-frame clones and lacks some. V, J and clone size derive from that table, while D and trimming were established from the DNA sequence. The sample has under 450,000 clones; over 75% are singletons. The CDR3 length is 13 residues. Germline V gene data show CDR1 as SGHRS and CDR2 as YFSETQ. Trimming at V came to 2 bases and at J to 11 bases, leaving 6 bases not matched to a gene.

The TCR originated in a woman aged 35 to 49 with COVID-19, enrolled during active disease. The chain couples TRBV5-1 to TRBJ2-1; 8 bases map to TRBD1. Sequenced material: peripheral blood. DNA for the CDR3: TGCGCCAGCAGCTTCCTAGACAGGGGAAAGCAGTTCTTC. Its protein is CASSFLDRGKQFF.